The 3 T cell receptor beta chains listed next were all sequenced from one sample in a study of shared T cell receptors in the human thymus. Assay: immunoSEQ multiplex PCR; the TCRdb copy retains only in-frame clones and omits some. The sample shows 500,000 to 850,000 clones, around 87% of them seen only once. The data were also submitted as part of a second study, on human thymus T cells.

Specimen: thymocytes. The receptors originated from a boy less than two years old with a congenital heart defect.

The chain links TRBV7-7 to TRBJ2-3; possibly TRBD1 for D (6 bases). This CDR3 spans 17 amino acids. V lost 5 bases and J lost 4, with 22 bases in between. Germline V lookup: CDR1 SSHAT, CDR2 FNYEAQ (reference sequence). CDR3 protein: CASSPSKTGKTSDTQYF. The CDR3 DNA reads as TGTGCCAGCAGCCCCAGCAAAACAGGGAAGACCTCAGATACGCAGTATTTT.

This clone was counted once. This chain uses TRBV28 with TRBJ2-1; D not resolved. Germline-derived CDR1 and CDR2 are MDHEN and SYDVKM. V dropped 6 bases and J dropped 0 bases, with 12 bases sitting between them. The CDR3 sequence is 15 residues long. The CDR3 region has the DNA TGTGCCAGCAGCCCCGACCGAGGCTCCTACAATGAGCAGTTCTTC. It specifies CASSPDRGSYNEQFF. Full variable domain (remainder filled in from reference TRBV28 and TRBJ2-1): DVKVTQSSRYLVKRTGEKVFLECVQDMDHENMFWYRQDPGLGLRLIYFSYDVKMKEKGDIPEGYSVSREKKERFSLILESASTNQTSMYLCASSPDRGSYNEQFFGPGTRLTVL.

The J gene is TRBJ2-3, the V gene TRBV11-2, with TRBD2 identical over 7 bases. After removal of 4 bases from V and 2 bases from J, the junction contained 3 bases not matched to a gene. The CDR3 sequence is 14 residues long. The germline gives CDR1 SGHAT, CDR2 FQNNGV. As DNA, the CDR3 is TGTGCCAGCAGCTCCGGGACTAACACAGATACGCAGTATTTT. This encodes CASSSGTNTDTQYF.